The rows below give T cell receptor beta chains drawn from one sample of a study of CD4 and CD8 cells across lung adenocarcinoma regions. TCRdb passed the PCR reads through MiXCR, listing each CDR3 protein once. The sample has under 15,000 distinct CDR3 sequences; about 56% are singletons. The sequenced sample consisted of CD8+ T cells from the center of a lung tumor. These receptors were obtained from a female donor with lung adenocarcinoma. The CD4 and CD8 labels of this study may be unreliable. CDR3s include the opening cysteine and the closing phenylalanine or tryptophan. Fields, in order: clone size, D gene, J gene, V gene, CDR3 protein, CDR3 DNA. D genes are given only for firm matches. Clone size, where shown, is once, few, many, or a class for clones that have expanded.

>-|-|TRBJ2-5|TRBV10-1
CANSESGQGRLNEQYF
TGCGCCAACAGTGAGTCTGGTCAGGGGAGGCTCAATGAGCAGTACTTC
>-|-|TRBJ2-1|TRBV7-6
CASSMFVGSGDTQFF
TGTGCCAGCAGCATGTTTGTTGGGTCAGGGGATACGCAGTTTTTC
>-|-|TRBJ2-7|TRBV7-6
CASSLEEGSYEQYF
TGTGCCAGCAGCTTGGAGGAGGGGTCCTACGAGCAGTACTTC
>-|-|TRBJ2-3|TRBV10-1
CASSEAGADTQYF
TGCGCCAGCAGTGAGGCAGGGGCAGATACGCAGTATTTT
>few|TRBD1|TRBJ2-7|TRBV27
CASSLSRRQGNMYEQYF
TGTGCCAGCAGTTTATCCCGAAGACAGGGGAATATGTACGAGCAGTACTTC
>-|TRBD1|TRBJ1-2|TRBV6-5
CASSLGTGWYGYTF
TGTGCCAGCAGTTTGGGGACAGGGTGGTATGGCTACACCTTC
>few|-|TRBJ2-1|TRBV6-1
CASSEVGNEQFF
TGTGCCAGCAGTGAAGTAGGCAATGAGCAGTTCTTC
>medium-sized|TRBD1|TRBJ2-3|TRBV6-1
CASMAGQAKYFTSTDTQYF
TGTGCCAGCATGGCCGGACAGGCCAAATACTTTACTAGCACAGATACGCAGTATTTT
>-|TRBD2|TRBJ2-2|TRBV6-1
CASRATSGSAGELFF
TGTGCCAGCAGGGCAACAAGCGGGAGTGCCGGGGAGCTGTTTTTT
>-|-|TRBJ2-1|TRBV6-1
CAQSGTTETQFF
TGTGCCCAGAGTGGGACGACAGAGACGCAGTTCTTC
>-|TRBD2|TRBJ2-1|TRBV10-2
CASRAGKKSGKSYNEQFF
TGCGCCAGCAGAGCGGGAAAAAAGAGCGGGAAGAGCTACAATGAGCAGTTCTTC
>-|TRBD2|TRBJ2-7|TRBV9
CASSARLAKRDEQYF
TGTGCCAGCAGCGCAAGACTAGCAAAGAGGGACGAGCAGTACTTC
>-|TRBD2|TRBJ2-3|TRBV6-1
CASTLGPGGAGTDTQYF
TGTGCCAGCACTCTTGGCCCCGGGGGGGCCGGCACAGATACGCAGTATTTT
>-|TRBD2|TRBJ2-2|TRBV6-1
CASRLSGASGGELFF
TGTGCCAGCAGATTGTCCGGGGCTAGCGGCGGTGAGCTGTTTTTT
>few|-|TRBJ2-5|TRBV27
CASSLFGRQETQYF
TGTGCCAGCAGTTTATTTGGCAGACAAGAGACCCAGTACTTC
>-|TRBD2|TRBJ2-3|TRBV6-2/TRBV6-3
CASSYHTGTTLPYTDTQYF
TGTGCCAGCAGTTACCACACCGGGACTACCCTTCCATACACAGATACGCAGTATTTT
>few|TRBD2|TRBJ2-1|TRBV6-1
CASSFGAGASNEQFF
TGTGCCAGCAGCTTTGGAGCGGGAGCATCCAATGAGCAGTTCTTC
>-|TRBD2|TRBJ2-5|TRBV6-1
CASSPAGDETQYF
TGTGCCAGCAGCCCGGCGGGGGACGAGACCCAGTACTTC
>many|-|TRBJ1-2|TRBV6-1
CASSATGTQYGYTF
TGTGCCAGCAGCGCTACCGGGACCCAATATGGCTACACCTTC
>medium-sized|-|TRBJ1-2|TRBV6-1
CASNERDKEYGYTF
TGTGCCAGCAATGAGAGGGACAAGGAGTATGGCTACACCTTC
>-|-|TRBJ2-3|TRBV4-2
CASSHWTKRVRTGAQYF
TGTGCCAGCAGCCACTGGACTAAGAGGGTGCGCACCGGTGCGCAGTATTTT
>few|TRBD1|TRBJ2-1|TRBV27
CASSLDRVGEQFF
TGTGCCAGCAGTTTAGACAGGGTGGGGGAGCAGTTCTTC
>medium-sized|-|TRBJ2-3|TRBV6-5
CASSYSGLSTDTQYF
TGTGCCAGCAGTTACTCGGGCCTTAGCACAGATACGCAGTATTTT
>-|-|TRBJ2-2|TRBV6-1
CASSERRGNTGELFF
TGTGCCAGCAGTGAACGGCGCGGGAACACCGGGGAGCTGTTTTTT
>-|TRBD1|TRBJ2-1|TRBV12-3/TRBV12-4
CASSPTGQGAYYNEQFF
TGTGCCAGCAGTCCAACCGGACAGGGGGCATACTACAATGAGCAGTTCTTC
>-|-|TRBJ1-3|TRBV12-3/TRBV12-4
CASSLEGGGVTGNTIYF
TGTGCCAGCAGTTTGGAAGGTGGCGGGGTAACTGGAAACACCATATATTTT
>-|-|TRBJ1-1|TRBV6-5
CASSYATSTEAVF
TGTGCCAGCAGTTACGCCACAAGCACTGAAGCTGTCTTT
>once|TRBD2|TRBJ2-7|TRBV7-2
CASRPPSGSTYEQYF
TGTGCCAGCAGGCCCCCTAGCGGGAGTACCTACGAGCAGTACTTC
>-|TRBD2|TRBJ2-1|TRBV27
CASSWLTGGRSYNEQLF
TGTGCCAGCAGTTGGTTGACCGGCGGGAGGTCCTACAATGAGCAGCTCTTC
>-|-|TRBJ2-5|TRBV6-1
CASSEFIGDTQYF
TGTGCCAGCAGTGAGTTTATCGGGGACACCCAGTACTTC
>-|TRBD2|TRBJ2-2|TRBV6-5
CASSFIAGGNTGELFF
TGTGCCAGCAGTTTCATAGCGGGGGGGAATACAGGGGAGCTGTTTTTT
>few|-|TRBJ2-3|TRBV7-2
CASGPRGITDTQYF
TGTGCCAGCGGCCCGAGGGGAATCACAGATACGCAGTATTTT
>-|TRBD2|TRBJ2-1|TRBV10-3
CAISERTGGGGAGEQFF
TGTGCCATCAGTGAGCGGACGGGAGGCGGGGGGGCCGGGGAGCAGTTCTTC
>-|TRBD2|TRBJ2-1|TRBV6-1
CASSEVTSSGRSF
TGTGCCAGCAGTGAAGTAACGTCGAGCGGGAGAAGCTTC
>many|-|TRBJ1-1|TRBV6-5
CASSSGGVLAFF
TGTGCCAGCAGTTCCGGGGGGGTATTAGCTTTCTTT
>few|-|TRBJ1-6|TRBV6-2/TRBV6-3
CASSYSGDNSPLHF
TGTGCCAGCAGTTACTCAGGGGATAATTCACCCCTCCACTTT
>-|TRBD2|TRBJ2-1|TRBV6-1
CASSLAGGGVNEQFF
TGTGCCAGCAGTCTAGCGGGAGGGGGGGTCAATGAGCAGTTCTTC
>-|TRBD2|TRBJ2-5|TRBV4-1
CASSQVRSGSTFF
TGCGCCAGCAGCCAGGTTCGTAGCGGGAGTACGTTCTTC
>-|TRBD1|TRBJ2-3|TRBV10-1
CASSESTQGETQYF
TGCGCCAGCAGTGAGTCGACTCAGGGGGAGACGCAGTACTTT
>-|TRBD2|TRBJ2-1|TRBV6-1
CASRSGTSVYNEQFF
TGTGCCAGCAGATCAGGGACTAGCGTATACAATGAGCAGTTCTTC
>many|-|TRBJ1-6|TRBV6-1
CATRQSSYNSPLHF
TGTGCCACTAGACAGAGCTCCTATAATTCACCCCTCCACTTT
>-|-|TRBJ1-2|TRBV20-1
CSPLETYGYTF
TGCAGTCCGCTCGAGACCTATGGCTACACCTTC